Presented here are 29 T cell receptor beta chains from one specimen sequenced in a study of T cell responses to AZD1222 COVID-19 vaccine. Using immunoSEQ multiplex PCR, the repertoire was profiled, and TCRdb retains in-frame clones only, with some absent. The table has 85,000 to 130,000 clones, about 93% seen once; the top ten hold less than 6.5%. The starting material was peripheral blood, obtained on day 0 of AZD1222 vaccination. The receptor source for this set is an adult in good health.

This sequence joins TRBV6-1 and TRBJ1-1, with D possibly TRBD1 on 6 matching bases. CDR1 and CDR2 (germline): MNHNS, SASEGT. This CDR3 contains 15 residues. The germline V and J ends were trimmed by 0 bases and 6 bases, with 14 bases remaining between them. Here the CDR3 DNA reads TGTGCCAGCAGTGAAGCGGATGACGGGGGGCCTGAAGCTTTCTTT. It encodes CASSEADDGGPEAFF.

This clone occurred a few times. The V gene is TRBV3-1 (or the pseudogene TRBV3-2), the J gene TRBJ1-2, with 8 bases aligning to TRBD1. The CDR3 has 14 amino acids. J was trimmed by 4 bases and V by 2 bases; bases with no gene match: 3. The V gene's germline CDR1 is LGHDT and CDR2 YNNKEL (reference sequence). The CDR3 DNA reads TGTGCCAGCAGCCAATTCGGACAGGGCTATGGCTACACCTTC. This translates into CASSQFGQGYGYTF.

The rearrangement joins TRBV18 to TRBJ1-6; 7 positions match TRBD1. CDR1 is KGHSH and CDR2 is LQKENI in the germline V gene. The J segment lost 9 bases and the V segment lost 9 bases, leaving 8 bases of the junction unmatched. The CDR3 has 13 amino acids. CDR3 sequence: CASSGQETSPLHF. DNA for the CDR3: TGTGCCAGTTCCGGACAGGAAACTTCACCCCTCCACTTT.

The V call is TRBV6-5, the J call TRBJ2-1, with D tentatively TRBD2 (5 bases). The ends were cut back, 10 bases at V and 7 bases at J, with 11 bases in the middle. The CDR3 length is 11 residues. Germline CDR1 is MNHEY and CDR2 is SVGAGI. In DNA, the CDR3 is TGTGCCATATCTCGGGGAAATGAGCAGTTCTTC. Translating gives CAISRGNEQFF.

The chain is built from TRBV19 and TRBJ1-2; TRBD1 matches 9 bases. The germline gives CDR1 LNHDA, CDR2 SQIVND (reference sequence). CDR3 length: 14 residues. V gave up 5 bases and J gave up 8 bases; unmatched junction bases: 9. DNA for the CDR3: TGTGCCAGTAGTCTAGGACAGGGGTCTTTCGGCTACACCTTC. Its protein product is CASSLGQGSFGYTF. The full variable domain, completed using reference TRBV19 and TRBJ1-2, is DGGITQSPKYLFRKEGQNVTLSCEQNLNHDAMYWYRQDPGQGLRLIYYSQIVNDFQKGDIAEGYSVSREKKESFPLTVTSAQKNPTAFYLCASSLGQGSFGYTFGSGTRLTVV.

V gene TRBV2 combines with J gene TRBJ2-5, with 14 nucleotides matching TRBD2. The CDR3 totals 18 residues. J lost 4 bases, V lost 6 bases, and 13 bases had no gene match. Per the germline V gene, CDR1 is SNHLY and CDR2 is FYNNEI. CDR3 DNA sequence: TGTGCCAGCAGGGATGCTTGGACTAGCGGGAGGTCGGCAGAGACCCAGTACTTC. Amino acids: CASRDAWTSGRSAETQYF.

The chain uses TRBV25-1 and TRBJ1-3, with D uncertain. V lost 5 bases and J 0 bases, leaving 5 bases between the germline ends. The germline V gene has CDR1 MGHDK and CDR2 SYGVNS. The CDR3 length is 13 residues. The CDR3 DNA reads TGTGCCAGCAGTCAGAACTCTGGAAACACCATATATTTT. Translation: CASSQNSGNTIYF.

The chain is built from TRBV7-2 and TRBJ1-4; a weak D match, TRBD1 (6 bases). The CDR3 is 16 amino acids. Germline lookup yields CDR1 SGHTA and CDR2 FQGNSA. V lost 0 bases to trimming and J lost 3 bases, with 11 bases between them. As DNA, the CDR3 is TGTGCCAGCAGCTTAGCGAAAGGGGGGGCTAATGAAAAACTGTTTTTT. Protein: CASSLAKGGANEKLFF.

The CDR3 here is CASSQATSVSYNEQFF. The CDR3 nucleotides read TGTGCCAGCAGCCAGGCAACTAGCGTGTCATACAATGAGCAGTTCTTC. The chain carries TRBV4-2 and TRBJ2-1; 7 bases fit TRBD2. CDR1 and CDR2 (germline): LGHNA, YNFKEQ. This CDR3 region has 16 residues. Germline trimming cut 3 bases from V and 4 bases from J; bases unmatched to any gene: 9.

The CDR3, as DNA: TGTGCCAGCAGTTTATTTGGGGGAGGCAAAAACATTCAGTACTTC. It is translated as CASSLFGGGKNIQYF. The J gene is TRBJ2-4, the V gene TRBV28; D may be TRBD2 (6 bases). V shed 1 base and J shed 3 bases, with 10 bases lying between them. Germline loops: CDR1 MDHEN, CDR2 SYDVKM. This CDR3 has 15 amino acids.

The chain is built from TRBV11-3 and TRBJ2-5; maybe TRBD2 (5 bases). Trimming stripped 5 bases from V and 5 bases from J, with 12 bases between. Germline CDR1 reads SGHNT; CDR2 reads YENEEA. There are 13 residues in the CDR3. CDR3 sequence (DNA): TGTGCCAGCAGCGCCGAGGGAAGGGAGACCCAGTACTTC. It translates to CASSAEGRETQYF.

The chain recombines TRBV24-1 with TRBJ2-2; D unresolved. The V end was cut by 3 bases, the J end by 1 base, with 8 bases between. In germline, CDR1 is KGHDR, CDR2 SFDVKD. The CDR3 consists of 15 residues. The CDR3 loop reads CATSDIQRNTGELFF. As DNA, the CDR3 is TGTGCCACCAGTGATATACAGCGGAACACCGGGGAGCTGTTTTTT.

This chain's CDR3 is CASSSLQGAGAEAFF. The CDR3 DNA reads TGTGCCAGCAGTTCCCTCCAGGGGGCAGGCGCTGAAGCTTTCTTT. V and J are TRBV28 and TRBJ1-1; 8 bases line up with TRBD1. Germline trimming cut 4 bases from V and 6 bases from J; bases unmatched to any gene: 10. This CDR3 comprises 15 residues. The germline CDR1 and CDR2 sequences are MDHEN and SYDVKM. The entire variable domain, with the rest obtained from reference TRBV28 and TRBJ1-1, is as follows: DVKVTQSSRYLVKRTGEKVFLECVQDMDHENMFWYRQDPGLGLRLIYFSYDVKMKEKGDIPEGYSVSREKKERFSLILESASTNQTSMYLCASSSLQGAGAEAFFGQGTRLTVV.

The rearrangement links TRBV6-5 to TRBJ2-1; the match to TRBD2 covers 7 bases. Germline CDR1 and CDR2: MNHEY and SVGAGI. This CDR3 spans 15 amino acids. J lost 1 base, V lost 7 bases, and 7 bases had no gene match. The CDR3 region is CASTSGTISYNEQFF. In DNA, the CDR3 is TGTGCCAGCACCTCCGGGACTATATCCTACAATGAGCAGTTCTTC.

The genes are TRBV30 and TRBJ1-3; no firm D call. Germline values: CDR1 GTSNPN, CDR2 SVGIG (reference sequence). CDR3 length: 15 amino acids. Trimming took 0 bases from V and 0 from J, leaving 9 bases between them. This CDR3 is CAWSVRAGSGNTIYF. The DNA of the CDR3 is TGTGCCTGGAGTGTACGGGCAGGCTCTGGAAACACCATATATTTT.

The J gene is TRBJ1-2, the V gene TRBV10-3; TRBD1 matches at 11 bases. This CDR3 spans 16 amino acids. Germline loops: CDR1 ENHRY, CDR2 SYGVKD. V lost 5 bases and J lost 0; bases outside the gene matches: 5. This chain's CDR3 is CAISPGTGGSNYGYTF. For the CDR3, the DNA is TGTGCCATCAGTCCCGGGACAGGGGGTTCTAACTATGGCTACACCTTC.

The count of this clone is one. The chain carries TRBV30 and TRBJ2-3; 8 nucleotides line up with TRBD2. From germline, CDR1 is GTSNPN and CDR2 SVGIG (reference sequence). V trimming: 3 bases; J trimming: 10 bases; junction bases outside the gene matches: 9. CDR3 length equals 13 residues. Written as DNA, the CDR3 is TGTGCCTGGAGGGATCCGGGACTAGAGTCGCAGTATTTT. Its translation is CAWRDPGLESQYF.

In this sample, this clone turned up a few times. This rearrangement joins TRBV4-1 to TRBJ2-6, with D tentatively TRBD2 (5 bases). Trimming took off 1 base at V and 2 bases at J, with 15 bases between the two ends. Germline V gene lookup returns CDR1 MGHRA and CDR2 YSYEKL. The CDR3 runs 18 residues. Written as DNA, the CDR3 is TGCGCCAGCAGCCAAGGCGCAGGAGGAGCGGCTGGGGCCAACGTCCTGACTTTC. This sequence encodes CASSQGAGGAAGANVLTF.

CDR3 amino acids: CASSFRVRESSYEQYF. In nucleotides, the CDR3 is TGCGCCAGCAGCTTTCGGGTAAGGGAGAGCTCCTACGAGCAGTACTTC. The chain carries TRBV5-1 and TRBJ2-7; possible D gene TRBD2, 5 bases. In germline, CDR1 is SGHRS, CDR2 YFSETQ. The V gene lost 2 bases and the J gene lost 0 bases, with 15 bases spanning the gap. This CDR3 is 16 amino acids long. Drawing the rest from reference TRBV5-1 and TRBJ2-7, the complete variable domain is KAGVTQTPRYLIKTRGQQVTLSCSPISGHRSVSWYQQTPGQGLQFLFEYFSETQRNKGNFPGRFSGRQFSNSRSEMNVSTLELGDSALYLCASSFRVRESSYEQYFGPGTRLTVT.

This sequence joins TRBV27 and TRBJ2-7, with 7 bases identical to TRBD2. The CDR3 spans 22 residues. The germline V gene encodes CDR1 MNHEY and CDR2 SMNVEV (reference sequence). The junction had 29 bases not matched to a gene; V was cut back by 6 bases and J by 0 bases. CDR3 protein: CASSKFRHEYWGPGGTSYEQYF. The CDR3 nucleotides read TGTGCCAGCAGCAAATTCCGCCACGAGTATTGGGGTCCGGGAGGCACCTCCTACGAGCAGTACTTC.

The J gene is TRBJ2-1, the V gene TRBV24-1; possible D gene TRBD1, 5 bases. The CDR3 runs 14 residues. The germline V gene has CDR1 KGHDR and CDR2 SFDVKD. The V and J ends lost 6 bases and 4 bases respectively, with 12 bases between them. The DNA of the CDR3 is TGTGCCACCAGTACAGGCCCCCGGTACAATGAGCAGTTCTTC. Its protein product is CATSTGPRYNEQFF.

This clone was counted a single time. The chain carries TRBV30 and TRBJ1-2; weak D call: TRBD1 (5 bases). Trimming left V 3 bases short and J 7 bases short, with 12 bases between. CDR1 is GTSNPN and CDR2 is SVGIG in the germline V gene (reference sequence). This CDR3 is 12 amino acids long. CDR3 loop: CAWRLAGIGYTF. The CDR3 coding sequence is TGTGCCTGGAGACTGGCAGGGATTGGCTACACCTTC.

The genes are TRBV7-9 and TRBJ2-1; 8 bases are shared with TRBD2. This CDR3 region has 14 residues. J lost 10 bases, V lost 5 bases, and 10 bases had no gene match. Germline V gene lookup returns CDR1 SEHNR and CDR2 FQNEAQ (reference sequence). The CDR3 bases are TGTGCCAGCAGCCGCCGCGGACTAGCTGAAGAGCAGTTCTTC. It translates to CASSRRGLAEEQFF.

The genes are TRBV6-5 and TRBJ1-5, with no clear D. The V and J ends lost 0 bases and 0 bases respectively, with 6 bases between them. The CDR3 loop spans 15 amino acids. CDR1 MNHEY and CDR2 SVGAGI come from the germline V gene. Here the CDR3 DNA reads TGTGCCAGCAGTTACTCCGGACGTAGCAATCAGCCCCAGCATTTT. This gives the protein CASSYSGRSNQPQHF.

The rearrangement joins TRBV19 to TRBJ1-1; 9 nucleotides line up with TRBD1. With V trimmed by 3 bases and J by 0 bases, 5 bases remained unmatched. The CDR3 spans 16 residues. Germline assignment: CDR1 LNHDA and CDR2 SQIVND (reference sequence). The CDR3 nucleotides are TGTGCCAGTAGTATCCTGACAGGGGGGATGAACACTGAAGCTTTCTTT. Amino acid sequence: CASSILTGGMNTEAFF.

V gene TRBV28 combines with J gene TRBJ1-2, with D unresolved. The CDR3 is 13 amino acids. CDR1 MDHEN and CDR2 SYDVKM come from the germline V gene. V was pared by 1 base and J by 0 bases, with 3 bases between. The CDR3 sequence: CASSLYSNYGYTF. CDR3 coding DNA: TGTGCCAGCAGTTTATACTCTAACTATGGCTACACCTTC.

The gene calls are TRBV11-2 and TRBJ2-1, with D perhaps matching TRBD2 (6 bases). V was cut by 3 bases and J by 2 bases, with 11 bases left in between. CDR3 length: 15 amino acids. Germline CDR1 SGHAT, CDR2 FQNNGV. DNA of the CDR3: TGTGCCAGCAGCTTTGAACGGGAGCCCTACAATGAGCAGTTCTTC. It yields the protein CASSFEREPYNEQFF.

V gene TRBV18 combines with J gene TRBJ1-1; no clear D gene. CDR1 and CDR2 (germline): KGHSH, LQKENI. The V end was cut by 2 bases, the J end by 5 bases, with 6 bases between. The CDR3 consists of 12 residues. The CDR3 here is CASSPRQTEAFF. In DNA, the CDR3 is TGTGCCAGCTCACCAAGGCAGACTGAAGCTTTCTTT.

This chain uses TRBV5-1 with TRBJ1-1, with a tentative D call TRBD1 (5 bases). The germline CDR1 and CDR2 sequences are SGHRS and YFSETQ. The length of the CDR3 is 16 residues. V was shortened by 2 bases and J by 3 bases, with 17 bases between the two germline ends. In nucleotides, the CDR3 is TGCGCCAGCAGCTTTCGTGCTAATGACAGACACACTGAAGCTTTCTTT. The encoded protein is CASSFRANDRHTEAFF.